What follows describes a single TCR beta chain. The record originates from a study of blood T cell repertoires in COVID-19. Study-wide background: COVID-19 samples, acute and convalescent, were from the United States, Italy and Spain. PBMCs, B-cell-depleted T cells, or T cells provided the cDNA or gDNA that made up the material.

The CDR3 runs to 15 residues. The germline gives CDR1 MNHEY, CDR2 SVGAGI. V was shortened by 9 bases and J by 1 base, with 18 bases between the two germline ends. In the original workflow: Amplifying reference gene primers gave estimates of nucleated cell counts. Libraries were prepared by immunoSEQ multiplex PCR; TCRdb keeps only in-frame clonotypes and omits some of them. V and J calls and clone size are those listed in that table; D and trimming were worked out from the DNA. This table holds 130,000 to 150,000 clones, approximately 86% found once. The sequenced material came from peripheral blood. This chain joins TRBV6-5 and TRBJ2-5, with D possibly TRBD1 on 6 matching bases. The origin of this receptor is a woman aged 45 to 65 with acute or convalescent COVID-19. In nucleotides, the CDR3 is TGTGCCAGTCAGAACACAGGGATCTCCCAAGAGACCCAGTACTTC. The encoded protein is CASQNTGISQETQYF.